Described below is a single TCR beta chain sequence and its context. What it binds is not known. The V and J ends lost 7 bases and 1 base respectively, with 11 bases between them. CDR1 and CDR2 from the germline V gene are SNHLY and FYNNEI. This CDR3 spans 14 amino acids. The PCR ran on 60 Vbeta and 13 Jbeta primers. TCRdb keeps only in-frame clones here, not all; method: immunoSEQ multiplex PCR. The ten most abundant clones cover about 4% of a sample with over 55,000 clones. These data belong to a study of cytomegalovirus exposure and HLA in healthy donors. Study-level points and caveats: Whilst most TCR sequences proved rare, a subset of public TCRs occurred across many donors. For cytomegalovirus status, the classifier reportedly gave diagnoses with high specificity and sensitivity.

The rearrangement links TRBV2 to TRBJ1-5, with D possibly TRBD1 on 5 matching bases. Sequencing was done on a sample of PBMCs. The receptor comes from a male donor in good health and CMV-seronegative. The CDR3 region has the DNA TGTGCCAGCAACCGCGGGGGGAGCAATCAGCCCCAGCATTTT. Protein product: CASNRGGSNQPQHF.